The present TCR beta chain was sequenced within a study of blood T cell repertoires in COVID-19. Study-level information: Nucleic acid was either cDNA or gDNA, and it came from T cells, B-cell-depleted T cells, or PBMCs.

Trimming cost V 3 bases and J 3 bases; bases outside gene matches: 1. The germline V gene encodes CDR1 SEHNR and CDR2 FQNEAQ (reference sequence). This CDR3 contains 13 residues. Followed over time, Seattle patients had been enrolled while infection was active. This clone has only one observation. Study processing details: How many nucleated cells were present was estimated from reference gene primer amplification. This table comes from immunoSEQ multiplex PCR, and its TCRdb copy is limited to in-frame clones, with some not included. That table is the source of V, J and clone size, and D and trimming were worked out from the DNA. The table records about 200,000 clones, around 87% of them present only once.

The receptor was isolated from a woman in her forties or fifties with COVID-19, enrolled during active disease. The chain couples TRBV7-9 to TRBJ1-1; TRBD1 aligns across 7 bases. Sequencing was carried out using peripheral blood. In DNA form, the CDR3 reads TGTGCCAGCAGCTTCACAGGGGACACTGAAGCTTTCTTT. Encoded protein: CASSFTGDTEAFF. Full variable domain (rest looked up from reference TRBV7-9 and TRBJ1-1): DTGVSQNPRHKITKRGQNVTFRCDPISEHNRLYWYRQTLGQGPEFLTYFQNEAQLEKSRLLSDRFSAERPKGSFSTLEIQRTEQGDSAMYLCASSFTGDTEAFFGQGTRLTVV.